Following are 27 T cell receptor beta chains from one sample sequenced in a study of tumor-infiltrating lymphocytes in primary liver carcinoma. For each extraction, RNA and DNA were obtained together from about 21-30 mg of unsorted bulk tissue. Production of TCR beta cDNA used about 500 ng total RNA together with a constant-region primer. Library construction for TCR beta comprised three nested multiplex PCR rounds performed with slightly modified ARM-PCR. The first two PCR rounds used TRBV1-TRBV30 primers with a Cbeta primer, approximately 9 cycles each. MiXCR, applied by TCRdb to the multiplex PCR reads, yields one record per CDR3 protein. This sample has approximately 37,000 distinct CDR3 sequences, with roughly four fifths found just once. Input material: liver tumor tissue from sampling region 4. Subset of the sample: tumor region T4, right-lateral pole. Receptor source: a man aged 40-55 years with primary liver carcinoma and hepatitis B virus infection.

The V gene is TRBV4-1, the J gene TRBJ1-5; D not certain. Germline V gives CDR1 MGHRA, CDR2 YSYEKL. This CDR3 spans 17 amino acids. V lost 0 bases, J lost 4 bases, and 16 bases lay in between. The CDR3 coding sequence is TGCGCCAGCAGCCAAGATCCAGGAACCGTCGGGAATCAGCCCCAGCATTTT. This encodes CASSQDPGTVGNQPQHF.

This chain connects TRBV11-1 to TRBJ2-3; D gene ambiguous. This CDR3 region has 14 residues. The germline gives CDR1 SGHAT, CDR2 FQDESV (reference sequence). Trimming took 4 bases from V and 7 from J, leaving 15 bases between them. Written as DNA, the CDR3 is TGTGCCAGCAGCTACCCCTTGGACCGGAATACGCAGTATTTT. Amino acids: CASSYPLDRNTQYF.

The table lists this clonotype with a count of one. An end of the junction does not agree with germline; a read error may underlie this. The V and J genes are TRBV7-8 and TRBJ1-1, with D perhaps matching TRBD1 (6 bases). Germline loops: CDR1 SGHVS, CDR2 FQNEAQ. The CDR3 loop spans 12 amino acids. This CDR3 is CASSLGADETFF. In DNA form, the CDR3 reads TGTGCCAGCAGCTTGGGGGCGGATGAAACTTTCTTT. Variable domain in full (rest from reference TRBV7-8 and TRBJ1-1): GAGVSQSPRYKVAKRGQDVALRCDPISGHVSLFWYQQALGQGPEFLTYFQNEAQLDKSGLPSDRFFAERPEGSVSTLKIQRTQQEDSAVYLCASSLGADETFFGQGTRLTVV.

The chain employs TRBV28 and TRBJ2-5, with a tentative D call TRBD2 (6 bases). Germline V gives CDR1 MDHEN, CDR2 SYDVKM. This CDR3 contains 13 residues. V dropped 7 bases and J dropped 7 bases, with 16 bases sitting between them. The CDR3 here is CASNQVAASTQYF. DNA for the CDR3: TGTGCCAGCAACCAGGTAGCGGCCTCGACCCAGTACTTC.

The CDR3 DNA sequence: TGCGCCAGCAGCTTGGTTTCTTGGGAGGGACGCCATCTCTGCAATGAGCAGTTCTTC. Protein: CASSLVSWEGRHLCNEQFF. The chain links TRBV5-1 to TRBJ2-1; 7 bases line up with TRBD2. The CDR3 runs 19 residues. The V segment lost 0 bases and the J segment 6 bases; nucleotides outside the gene matches: 18. The germline CDR1 and CDR2 sequences are SGHRS and YFSETQ.

In its sample, this clonotype was seen many times. One end of the junction does not line up with germline, which may come from a read error. The rearrangement joins TRBV12-3 or TRBV12-4 to TRBJ1-4; no clear D. There are 13 residues in the CDR3. The CDR3 sequence: CASSSAGTEKLLF. CDR3 nucleotide sequence: TGTGCCAGCAGTTCAGCGGGAACTGAAAAACTGCTTTTT.

About this clonotype: Germline and junction disagree at one end, which may indicate a read error. V usage is TRBV30 and J usage is TRBJ2-1; weak D call: TRBD2 (5 bases). Per the germline V gene, CDR1 is GTSNPN and CDR2 is SVGIG (reference sequence). The CDR3 loop spans 15 amino acids. The CDR3 nucleotides read TGTGCCTGTAGTGTAGGGTCTAGCTGGGTAAATGAGCAGTTCTTC. Its translation is CACSVGSSWVNEQFF.

By sample fraction, this clonotype is medium-sized (0.01 to 0.1%). J is TRBJ2-7 and V is TRBV5-4; D not certain. The germline gives CDR1 SGHNT, CDR2 YYREEE (reference sequence). CDR3 length equals 14 residues. The ends were cut back, 4 bases at V and 6 bases at J, with 17 bases in the middle. CDR3 coding DNA: TGTGCCAGCAGCCCCGACCTCTCATCCAGCGAGCAGTACTTC. Protein: CASSPDLSSSEQYF.

This clonotype occurred many times. This chain links TRBV28 with TRBJ2-1; possibly TRBD1 for D (5 bases). Looked up from germline, CDR1 is MDHEN and CDR2 is SYDVKM. Trimming removed 2 bases at V and 7 bases at J, with 15 bases between. The CDR3 runs 15 residues. CDR3 in amino acids: CASSLVGASGNEQFF. The DNA for the CDR3 is TGTGCCAGCAGTTTAGTTGGGGCATCTGGGAATGAGCAGTTCTTC.

In this sample, this clonotype turned up once. The germline gene is not matched at one end of the junction; a read error may be the cause. This rearrangement joins TRBV7-9 to TRBJ2-3; no reliable D call. Germline assignment: CDR1 SEHNR and CDR2 FQNEAQ (reference sequence). The CDR3 loop spans 10 amino acids. CDR3 residues: CASSGDTQCF. In DNA form, the CDR3 reads TGTGCCAGCAGTGGTGATACGCAGTGTTTC. The full variable domain, in which reference TRBV7-9 and TRBJ2-3 provide the parts outside the CDR3, is DTGVSQNPRHKITKRGQNVTFRCDPISEHNRLYWYRQTLGQGPEFLTYFQNEAQLEKSRLLSDRFSAERPKGSFSTLEIQRTEQGDSAMYLCASSGDTQCFGPGTRLTVL.

As to this clonotype: A read error may account for a junction end that differs from germline. V and J are TRBV6-6 and TRBJ1-2, with 7 bases matching TRBD1. The CDR3 consists of 15 residues. CDR1 MNHNY and CDR2 SVGAGI come from the germline V gene (reference sequence). CDR3 region: CASSSDDGTDYGCTF. The CDR3 coding sequence is TGTGCCAGCAGTTCCGACGACGGGACAGACTATGGCTGCACGTTC.

Notes on this clonotype: At one boundary the junction diverges from the germline segment, which might be a read error. This chain joins TRBV11-2 and TRBJ2-7; 10 positions match TRBD1. The CDR3 has 15 amino acids. The V gene's germline CDR1 is SGHAT and CDR2 FQNNGV. Written as DNA, the CDR3 is TGTGCCAGTAGCTTCCGATGGACAGGGGGAAACGAGCAGTACTTC. Translating it yields CASSFRWTGGNEQYF.

About this clonotype itself: One end of the junction does not line up with germline, which may come from a read error. This chain uses TRBV4-3 with TRBJ2-6; D call uncertain. CDR1 is LGHNA and CDR2 is YSLEER in the germline V gene. The CDR3 spans 16 residues. The CDR3 is CASRQDADSGVNVLTF. In nucleotides, the CDR3 is TGCGCCAGCAGACAAGATGCCGACTCTGGGGTCAACGTCCTGACTTTC.

Many counts were recorded for this clonotype. The V call is TRBV10-3, the J call TRBJ1-6, with D perhaps matching TRBD1 (6 bases). Germline V CDR1 and CDR2: ENHRY, SYGVKD. With 4 bases removed from V and 5 bases from J, the gap between germline ends came to 21 bases. This CDR3 has 18 residues. CDR3 sequence (DNA): TGTGCCATCAGTGGGGCGAGCGGGGGCGCGTCTAATAATTCACCCCTCCACTTT. This encodes CAISGASGGASNNSPLHF.

About this clonotype itself: In this CDR3 the conserved last residue, phenylalanine or tryptophan, is missing, so a read error is likely. The chain links TRBV11-2 to TRBJ2-5; D perhaps matches TRBD2 (6 bases). The CDR3 is 14 residues long. V was clipped by 7 bases and J by 5 bases, with 17 bases between them. Germline CDR1 SGHAT, CDR2 FQNNGV. The CDR3 here is CASTSPGREETQYS. CDR3 sequence (DNA): TGTGCCAGCACCAGCCCCGGGAGAGAGGAGACCCAGTACTCC.

Of note for this clonotype: An end of the junction does not agree with germline; a read error may underlie this. This sequence joins TRBV10-2 and TRBJ2-7; 9 bases match TRBD2. The CDR3 loop spans 13 amino acids. The germline V gene has CDR1 WSHSY and CDR2 SAAADI. CDR3 DNA sequence: TGCGCTAGCAGATATAGCGGGAGTAACGAGCAGTACTTC. Amino acids: CASRYSGSNEQYF.

This clonotype appeared many times. The CDR3 loop is CASSSTTRRGAASEQYF. For the CDR3, the DNA is TGTGCCAGCTCATCAACGACCCGTCGGGGGGCGGCAAGCGAGCAGTACTTC. This chain uses TRBV18 with TRBJ2-7, with D possibly being TRBD2 (7 bases). The V gene's germline CDR1 is KGHSH and CDR2 LQKENI. This CDR3 comprises 17 residues. The V end lost 5 bases, the J end lost 6 bases, and 26 bases lay between the germline ends.

This clonotype appeared many times. The V gene is TRBV28, the J gene TRBJ1-2; 9 nucleotides align to TRBD1. The CDR3 consists of 14 residues. V lost 9 bases, J lost 7 bases, and 12 bases stayed unmatched. Germline V gene lookup returns CDR1 MDHEN and CDR2 SYDVKM. The CDR3 DNA sequence: TGTGCCAGTGGACAGGGGAATGATGTGGGTGGCTACACCTTC. Translated, it gives CASGQGNDVGGYTF.

The chain combines TRBV12-3 or TRBV12-4 with TRBJ2-1; 11 nucleotides line up with TRBD2. The CDR3 runs to 13 residues. The trim removed 7 bases at V and 16 bases at J, leaving 12 bases unmatched. The CDR3 region is CASTGLAGPRGFF. The CDR3 DNA reads TGTGCCAGCACCGGACTAGCGGGCCCCAGAGGATTCTTC.

This clonotype was seen repeatedly, ten times or more. DNA of the CDR3: TGCGCCAGCAGCTTGGAGGGCGGGAGCCATGAGCAGTTCTTC. It yields the protein CASSLEGGSHEQFF. The V gene is TRBV5-1, the J gene TRBJ2-1, with 7 bases identical to TRBD2. With V trimmed by 0 bases and J by 8 bases, 5 bases remained unmatched. In germline, CDR1 is SGHRS, CDR2 YFSETQ. The length of the CDR3 is 14 residues.

Concerning this clonotype: Since the CDR3 does not end with the conserved phenylalanine or tryptophan, this likely comes from a read error. The rearrangement links TRBV4-2 to TRBJ2-1, with 8 bases that match TRBD2. The CDR3 consists of 16 residues. Germline V lookup: CDR1 LGHNA, CDR2 YNFKEQ. The junction had 10 bases not matched to a gene; V was cut back by 3 bases and J by 6 bases. The DNA of the CDR3 is TGTGCCAGCAGCCAGACGACTAACGGGAGGGGCAATGAGCAGTTCTAC. Translation: CASSQTTNGRGNEQFY.

This clonotype came up once. At one end, the junction sequence differs from germline, possibly due to a read error. The chain carries TRBV14 and TRBJ2-5; D tentatively fits TRBD1 or TRBD2 (5 bases each). The CDR3 runs 17 residues. CDR1 is SGHDN and CDR2 is FVKESK in the germline V gene. The CDR3 sequence: CAGSLARRGDHQETQYF. The CDR3 nucleotides read TGTGCCGGCAGCCTAGCCCGGAGAGGGGACCACCAAGAGACCCAGTACTTC.

The CDR3: CASSLGATPTDTQYF. The CDR3 DNA follows: TGTGCCAGCAGCTTGGGGGCAACCCCCACAGATACGCAGTATTTT. V gene TRBV5-4 combines with J gene TRBJ2-3; the D is unclear. CDR3 size: 15 residues. The V gene's germline CDR1 is SGHNT and CDR2 YYREEE (reference sequence). The V and J ends lost 0 bases and 2 bases respectively, with 10 bases between them. Filled out from reference TRBV5-4 and TRBJ2-3, the complete variable domain reads ETGVTQSPTHLIKTRGQQVTLRCSSQSGHNTVSWYQQALGQGPQFIFQYYREEENGRGNFPPRFSGLQFPNYSSELNVNALELDDSALYLCASSLGATPTDTQYFGPGTRLTVL.

This clonotype appeared a few times. A much larger clone is a single base away; this may be a read error. J is TRBJ1-3 and V is TRBV25-1, with D possibly being TRBD1 (6 bases). Germline V gene lookup returns CDR1 MGHDK and CDR2 SYGVNS. The CDR3 runs 14 residues. V was cut by 7 bases and J by 4 bases, with 14 bases left in between. DNA of the CDR3: TGTGCCAGCAACGCGGGACATGAGGGAAACACCATATATTTT. Translation gives CASNAGHEGNTIYF.

This clonotype appeared a single time. The junction shows a germline mismatch at one end, possibly a read error. The rearrangement uses TRBV6-2 or TRBV6-3 and TRBJ2-7, with 7 bases lining up with TRBD1. Germline loops: CDR1 MNHEY, CDR2 SVGEGT. This CDR3 is built from 14 residues. CDR3 bases: TGTGTCAGCAGGGATACAGGGGATCGGGACGGGCAGTACTTC. It yields the protein CVSRDTGDRDGQYF.

The DNA of the CDR3 is TGTGCCATCAGAGCAACCGGGACAGGTGCTATAGAGCAGTACTTC. It specifies CAIRATGTGAIEQYF. The rearrangement links TRBV10-3 to TRBJ2-7, with 8 positions matching TRBD1. This CDR3 comprises 15 residues. Germline V gene lookup returns CDR1 ENHRY and CDR2 SYGVKD. Losses at the gene ends were 6 bases for V and 7 bases for J; bases not matched to a gene: 14.

This chain uses TRBV12-3 or TRBV12-4 with TRBJ1-6; a weak D match, TRBD1 (5 bases). The CDR3 totals 14 residues. The CDR3 DNA reads as TGTTACAGCAGTGCAGACAGACAATATTCACCCCTCCACTTT. Its translation is CYSSADRQYSPLHF.